The 11 T cell receptor beta chains listed next were all sequenced from one sample in a study of shared clonotypes between healthy human individuals (TCRdb year 2020). The library was made by the immunoSEQ multiplex PCR assay. Sourced from immuneACCESS, this table was stored by TCRdb with only in-frame sequences that have V and J called. A share of the clones is absent; for the studies checked, an unresolved V gene accounts for under half, and the remainder has no known explanation. For this sample the table gives 2 million to 3 million clones, of which approximately 94% were detected only once. The ten top clones hold approximately 0.35% of the sample. Material: naive CD4+ T cells from PBMCs. This sample's cell subset or site label indicates: CD45RA+ positively selected. The origin of the receptors is a man aged 18 to 30 in good health. Some clones in this sample may be carry-over from other donors' samples.

In this sample, this clone turned up once. The CDR3 spells CASSLALASGASNTGELFF. CDR3 coding DNA: TGCGCCAGCAGCTTGGCCCTGGCTAGCGGAGCCTCGAACACCGGGGAGCTGTTTTTT. The chain links TRBV5-1 to TRBJ2-2; TRBD2 matches at 7 bases. Germline V gene data show CDR1 as SGHRS and CDR2 as YFSETQ. The V gene end was trimmed by 0 bases and the J gene end by 0 bases; junction bases not matched to a gene: 11. The CDR3 covers 19 residues.

This clone has just one count. J is TRBJ1-1 and V is TRBV28, with unresolved D. Germline V gene sequence: CDR1 MDHEN, CDR2 SYDVKM. Trimming took 2 bases from V and 6 from J, leaving 10 bases between them. This CDR3 has 13 amino acids. The CDR3 DNA sequence: TGTGCCAGCAGTTTAGGTGGGTGGGCTGAAGCTTTCTTT. This translates into CASSLGGWAEAFF.

In this sample, this clone turned up once. The chain links TRBV6-5 to TRBJ2-7, with D hard to call. Between the trimmed V and J ends, which lost 7 bases and 0 bases, there was a span of 10 bases. The CDR3 loop spans 13 amino acids. Germline V lookup: CDR1 MNHEY, CDR2 SVGAGI. CDR3: CASTGSSSYEQYF. CDR3 nucleotides: TGTGCCAGCACAGGCTCGAGCTCCTACGAGCAGTACTTC.

This chain uses TRBV29-1 with TRBJ2-5, with D possibly being TRBD1 (7 bases). Germline CDR1 SQVTM, CDR2 ANQGSEA. The CDR3 totals 13 residues. With 3 bases removed from V and 5 bases from J, the gap between germline ends came to 13 bases. The CDR3 region has the DNA TGCAGCGTTGACGGACTACAGGGGGAGACCCAGTACTTC. Protein sequence: CSVDGLQGETQYF.

This clone was seen just once. The chain couples TRBV7-3 to TRBJ2-1; D gene unclear. CDR1 is SGHTA, CDR2 FQGTGA, per germline. Trimming left V 7 bases short and J 3 bases short, with 13 bases between. The CDR3 contains 14 residues. This chain's CDR3 is CASTSQAGYNEQFF. In nucleotides, the CDR3 is TGTGCCAGCACCTCCCAGGCAGGCTACAATGAGCAGTTCTTC.

This clone showed up just a few times. In the same sample, other DNA sequences code for this CDR3. The gene calls are TRBV9 and TRBJ2-6, with D unclear. Trimming left V 0 bases short and J 0 bases short, with 4 bases between. CDR3 length: 15 amino acids. Germline values: CDR1 SGDLS, CDR2 YYNGEE. The CDR3 DNA reads as TGTGCCAGCAGCGTAGGAGGCTCTGGGGCCAACGTCCTGACTTTC. Residues: CASSVGGSGANVLTF.

V is TRBV29-1 and J is TRBJ2-7; 9 bases are a match to TRBD1. CDR1 SQVTM and CDR2 ANQGSEA come from the germline V gene. J was trimmed by 6 bases and V by 4 bases; bases with no gene match: 4. This CDR3 spans 12 amino acids. CDR3 protein: CSVGTGVGEQYF. The DNA of the CDR3 is TGCAGCGTTGGGACAGGGGTCGGCGAGCAGTACTTC.

V usage is TRBV11-2 and J usage is TRBJ2-7; 8 nucleotides line up with TRBD2. Trimming removed 3 bases from V and 2 bases from J; junction bases left unmatched: 15. The CDR3 is made up of 18 amino acids. The germline V gene has CDR1 SGHAT and CDR2 FQNNGV. The DNA for the CDR3 is TGTGCCAGCAGCTTTCGGACGGGAGGGCCCCTTTTTGCCTACGAGCAGTACTTC. Its protein is CASSFRTGGPLFAYEQYF.

This clone was counted only a few times. Written as DNA, the CDR3 is TGTGCCAGCAGTTTCCGGACAGGGGTAAGTCAGCCCCAGCATTTT. Translated, it gives CASSFRTGVSQPQHF. The J gene is TRBJ1-5, the V gene TRBV28; 9 nucleotides line up with TRBD1. Germline V lookup: CDR1 MDHEN, CDR2 SYDVKM. The CDR3 spans 15 residues. V lost 3 bases, J lost 6 bases, and 6 bases stayed unmatched.

The chain uses TRBV5-1 and TRBJ2-1, with no clear D. There are 13 residues in the CDR3. From germline, CDR1 is SGHRS and CDR2 YFSETQ. The germline V and J ends were trimmed by 5 bases and 4 bases, with 10 bases remaining between them. The CDR3 DNA sequence: TGCGCCAGCAGGGGCTACGGATACAATGAGCAGTTCTTC. This sequence encodes CASRGYGYNEQFF.

The table lists this clone with a count of one. This sequence joins TRBV6-1 and TRBJ2-1; D call uncertain. The germline V and J ends were trimmed by 3 bases and 6 bases, with 9 bases remaining between them. Germline loops: CDR1 MNHNS, CDR2 SASEGT. CDR3 size: 13 residues. The CDR3 here is CASSETARNEQFF. The CDR3 nucleotides read TGTGCCAGCAGTGAGACGGCACGCAATGAGCAGTTCTTC.